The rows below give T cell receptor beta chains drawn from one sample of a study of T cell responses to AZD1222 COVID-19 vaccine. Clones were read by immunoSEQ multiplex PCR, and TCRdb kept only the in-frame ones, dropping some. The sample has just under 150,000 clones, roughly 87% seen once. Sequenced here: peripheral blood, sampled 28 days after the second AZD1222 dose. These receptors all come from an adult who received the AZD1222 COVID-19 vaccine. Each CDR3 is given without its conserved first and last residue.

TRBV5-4	ASSLGPGLGLNEQF
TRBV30	AWSALPRRRGLAGGDTQY
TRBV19	ASSAKGTGTNQPQH
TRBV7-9	ASSLGGSGNTEAF
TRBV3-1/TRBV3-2	ASSQEGLGHNEQF
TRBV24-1	ATSDPLQETQY
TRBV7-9	ASSFERLVEAEAF
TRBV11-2	ASSFFEAPGEQF
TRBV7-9	ASSSTGTSNTEAF
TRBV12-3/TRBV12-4	ASGVPYEQY
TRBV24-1	ATSDSGPSGYEQY
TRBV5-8	ASSFPGAGANVLT
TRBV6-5	ASSLQMNTEAF
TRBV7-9	ASSSDGPYGYGYT
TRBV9	ASSVMGNTEAF
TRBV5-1	ASSSGTGVTGELF
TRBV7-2	ASSNYRVSTGELF
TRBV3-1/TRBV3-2	ASSQVTPKRVARTNYGYT
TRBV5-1	ASSLQGPDYGYT
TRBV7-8	ASSLTRGPNTEAF
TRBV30	AWSPGRLAFGTSAPYEQY
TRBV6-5	ASSYSAGSNQPQH
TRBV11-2	ASSILGQPTNEKLF
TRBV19	ASSIGGNQPQH
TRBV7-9	ASSRGQTGNTEAF
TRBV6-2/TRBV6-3	ASSYDTSSGNTIY
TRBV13	ASSWDREAYEQY
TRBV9	ASSVGTAASQPQH
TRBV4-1	ASSQVVGTYEQY
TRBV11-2	ASSTDSTLWEQY
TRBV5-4	ASSLGTEKNYGYT
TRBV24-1	ATSDRDRGQAF
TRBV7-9	ASSPRGTRDNEQF
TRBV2	ASTVGQGAFEEQF
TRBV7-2	ASSSRVQETQY
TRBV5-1	ASSLAAQGSIQGDPLAQY
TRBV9	ASSESGSDEQF
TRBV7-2	ASSLAPGRAKRKSYNEQF
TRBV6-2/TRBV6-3	ASSYSDNYGYT
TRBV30	AWAQGNGYT
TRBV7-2	ASSSLQGLAGQETQY
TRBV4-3	ASSQDYRSGANVLT
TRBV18	ASSPDYNQPQH
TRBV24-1	ATSDLDRGGGYT